The source of this T cell receptor (beta chain) is a study of blood T cell repertoires in COVID-19. On the study more broadly: PBMCs, B-cell-depleted T cells, or T cells were the source of the cDNA or gDNA that made up the material.

Produced via immunoSEQ multiplex PCR; TCRdb's table is partial and in-frame only. Of around 56,000 clones listed, roughly 90% are singletons. This clone was seen only once. The sequence was collected from a human donor in a cohort sampled during active COVID-19. The sample taken for sequencing was peripheral blood.

In nucleotides, the CDR3 is TGTGCCAGCAGCCCTATAGGGGGTGGAAATTCACCCCTCCACTTT. Its translation: CASSPIGGGNSPLHF. The chain joins TRBV7-8 to TRBJ1-6; tentatively, D is TRBD1 (6 bases). The germline V gene has CDR1 SGHVS and CDR2 FQNEAQ. The CDR3 consists of 15 residues. V shed 5 bases and J shed 7 bases, with 15 bases lying between them.